Presented here are 12 T cell receptor beta chains from one specimen sequenced in a study of Graves' ophthalmopathy and Graves' hyperthyroidism. Amplification of TCR beta CDR3 regions used RNA transcripts. After a first-round RT-PCR with HTBI primers, a second-round multiplex PCR was run. TCRdb fed the multiplex PCR reads into MiXCR, producing one record per CDR3 protein. The sample consists of a few hundred thousand distinct CDR3 sequences, approximately 18% of them appearing once. The sample comprised peripheral blood. The source of these receptors is an adult woman with stable Graves' hyperthyroidism.

This clonotype was picked up many times. The chain is built from TRBV19 and TRBJ2-5, with 8 bases aligning to TRBD2. The germline CDR1 and CDR2 sequences are LNHDA and SQIVND (reference sequence). This CDR3 has 13 residues. V was pared by 8 bases and J by 4 bases, with 6 bases of the junction left unmatched. CDR3 sequence reads: CASRSGSRETQYF. The CDR3 DNA is TGTGCCAGTCGCAGCGGGAGCCGAGAGACCCAGTACTTC. Full variable domain (missing parts from reference TRBV19 and TRBJ2-5): DGGITQSPKYLFRKEGQNVTLSCEQNLNHDAMYWYRQDPGQGLRLIYYSQIVNDFQKGDIAEGYSVSREKKESFPLTVTSAQKNPTAFYLCASRSGSRETQYFGPGTRLLVL.

J is TRBJ2-7 and V is TRBV12-3 or TRBV12-4; 13 bases map to TRBD2. With 3 bases clipped from V and 2 bases from J, the junction kept 4 bases outside the gene matches. This CDR3 comprises 16 residues. The CDR3 DNA reads as TGTGCCAGCAGTTTTGGGACTAGCGGGAAAGCCTACGAGCAGTACTTC. Its translation is CASSFGTSGKAYEQYF.

This clonotype has only a few counts. The V call is TRBV5-4, the J call TRBJ2-7; no clear D gene. This CDR3 comprises 16 residues. Germline CDR1 SGHNT, CDR2 YYREEE (reference sequence). Trimming stripped 3 bases from V and 2 bases from J, with 18 bases between. The CDR3 DNA reads as TGTGCCAGCAGCTCGGGTCGAGGTCTGGGGACCTACGAGCAGTACTTC. This encodes CASSSGRGLGTYEQYF. The full variable domain, completed using reference TRBV5-4 and TRBJ2-7, is ETGVTQSPTHLIKTRGQQVTLRCSSQSGHNTVSWYQQALGQGPQFIFQYYREEENGRGNFPPRFSGLQFPNYSSELNVNALELDDSALYLCASSSGRGLGTYEQYFGPGTRLTVT.

At least ten counts were recorded for this clonotype. V and J are TRBV7-2 and TRBJ2-7; 9 bases align to TRBD1. There are 14 residues in the CDR3. Germline V lookup: CDR1 SGHTA, CDR2 FQGNSA. With V trimmed by 7 bases and J by 1 base, 5 bases remained unmatched. In DNA form, the CDR3 reads TGTGCCAGCACCACCGGGACAGGGTCCTACGAGCAGTACTTC. Amino acids: CASTTGTGSYEQYF. Based on the CDR3 plus reference TRBV7-2 and TRBJ2-7, the full variable domain is GAGVSQSPSNKVTEKGKDVELRCDPISGHTALYWYRQSLGQGLEFLIYFQGNSAPDKSGLPSDRFSAERTGGSVSTLTIQRTQQEDSAVYLCASTTGTGSYEQYFGPGTRLTVT.

This clonotype showed up many times. This rearrangement joins TRBV6-1 to TRBJ2-7; 9 bases line up with TRBD1. V was clipped by 4 bases and J by 5 bases; unmatched bases: 9. The length of the CDR3 is 15 residues. Germline CDR1 and CDR2: MNHNS and SASEGT. The CDR3 bases are TGTGCCAGCAGTGCCCGTTGGACAGGGGCGGACGAGCAGTACTTC. Protein: CASSARWTGADEQYF.

This clonotype was seen at least ten times. V gene TRBV4-1 combines with J gene TRBJ1-6; D gene ambiguous. There are 18 residues in the CDR3. Deletions cut 0 bases from V and 3 bases from J, with 15 bases between. Germline CDR1 and CDR2: MGHRA and YSYEKL. CDR3 in amino acids: CASSQDLEGEGYNSPLHF. For the CDR3, the DNA is TGCGCCAGCAGCCAAGATTTGGAGGGTGAGGGCTATAATTCACCCCTCCACTTT.

This clonotype was recorded many times. The gene calls are TRBV29-1 and TRBJ2-2, with 7 bases identical to TRBD1. Trimming at V came to 2 bases and at J to 6 bases, leaving 6 bases not matched to a gene. In germline, CDR1 is SQVTM, CDR2 ANQGSEA. There are 14 residues in the CDR3. CDR3 sequence: CSVELNRGPGELFF. CDR3 nucleotides: TGCAGCGTTGAACTCAACAGGGGCCCCGGGGAGCTGTTTTTT.

This clonotype was found many times. The CDR3 sequence: CASSLGGGRVFGYTF. In DNA, the CDR3 is TGTGCCAGCAGTTTAGGTGGGGGAAGGGTTTTTGGCTACACCTTC. V usage is TRBV27 and J usage is TRBJ1-2, with D tentatively TRBD1 (5 bases). Trimming pared 2 bases from V and 7 bases from J, leaving 17 bases between. This CDR3 is built from 15 residues. Germline V gene data show CDR1 as MNHEY and CDR2 as SMNVEV (reference sequence).

As concerns this clonotype: The missing conserved phenylalanine or tryptophan at the end of this CDR3 makes a read error likely. The rearrangement uses TRBV27 and TRBJ1-1; D is uncertain. The CDR3 has 13 amino acids. Trimming shortened V by 2 bases and J by 2 bases, and 6 bases separated the two germline ends. Germline V gene sequence: CDR1 MNHEY, CDR2 SMNVEV (reference sequence). The CDR3 sequence: CASSLGPNTEAFC. The CDR3 DNA sequence: TGTGCCAGCAGTTTAGGGCCTAACACTGAAGCTTTCTGT.

This clonotype came up many times. The gene calls are TRBV20-1 and TRBJ2-4, with TRBD2 identical over 11 bases. Trimming removed 3 bases from V and 9 bases from J; junction bases left unmatched: 10. The V gene's germline CDR1 is DFQATT and CDR2 SNEGSKA (reference sequence). This CDR3 comprises 15 residues. The CDR3 protein is CSARVAGGPDGIQYF. As DNA, the CDR3 is TGCAGTGCTAGGGTAGCGGGAGGGCCGGATGGCATTCAGTACTTC.

The table lists this clonotype with a few counts. The chain couples TRBV5-1 to TRBJ2-7; perhaps TRBD1 as D (6 bases). This CDR3 is 14 amino acids long. Looked up from germline, CDR1 is SGHRS and CDR2 is YFSETQ. Trimming took 2 bases from V and 5 from J, leaving 14 bases between them. In DNA form, the CDR3 reads TGCGCCAGCAGCTTACAGGGCCCCCTGGACGAGCAGTACTTC. Translating gives CASSLQGPLDEQYF.

This clonotype was seen at least ten times. The chain links TRBV28 to TRBJ1-5; 8 bases align to TRBD1. V gave up 1 base and J gave up 3 bases; unmatched junction bases: 5. The CDR3 sequence is 16 residues long. CDR1 and CDR2 from the germline V gene are MDHEN and SYDVKM. The DNA for the CDR3 is TGTGCCAGCAGTTTATCTACAGGGGGACACAATCAGCCCCAGCATTTT. As protein: CASSLSTGGHNQPQHF.